The clone carrying this T cell receptor (beta chain) came up a few times. In the study's own analysis: Cell counts per sample came from amplifying reference gene primers. Sequenced by immunoSEQ multiplex PCR; TCRdb stores in-frame clones only, minus some. V and J calls and clone size are as listed in that table; D and trimming were resolved from the DNA. The table records about 200,000 clones, 85% of them present only once. This sample was included in a study of blood T cell repertoires in COVID-19. Study at large: Italy, Spain and the United States were the sources of the convalescent and acute COVID-19 samples.

In Seattle, patients joined the study during active infection and were tracked longitudinally. The length of the CDR3 is 14 residues. The V end lost 1 base, the J end lost 1 base, and 5 bases lay between the germline ends. Germline assignment: CDR1 SEHNR and CDR2 FQNEAQ (reference sequence). Sequencing was performed on peripheral blood. This rearrangement joins TRBV7-9 to TRBJ1-3; D is ambiguous. The sequence was collected from a man between 60 and 70 years old with COVID-19, enrolled during active disease. The CDR3 DNA reads TGTGCCAGCAGCTTAGACACGTCTGGAAACACCATATATTTT. Its translation: CASSLDTSGNTIYF.